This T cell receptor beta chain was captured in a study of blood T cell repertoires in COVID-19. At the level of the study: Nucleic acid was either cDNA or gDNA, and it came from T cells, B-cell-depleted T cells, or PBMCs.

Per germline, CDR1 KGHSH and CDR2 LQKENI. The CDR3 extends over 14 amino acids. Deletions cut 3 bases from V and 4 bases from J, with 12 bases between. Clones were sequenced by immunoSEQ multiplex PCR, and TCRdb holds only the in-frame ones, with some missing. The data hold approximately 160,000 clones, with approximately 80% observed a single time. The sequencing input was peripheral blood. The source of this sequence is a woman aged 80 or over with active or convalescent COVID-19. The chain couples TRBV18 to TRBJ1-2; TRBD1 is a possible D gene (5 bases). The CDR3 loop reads CASSPDSQIYGYTF. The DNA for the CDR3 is TGTGCCAGCTCACCTGACAGCCAAATCTATGGCTACACCTTC.